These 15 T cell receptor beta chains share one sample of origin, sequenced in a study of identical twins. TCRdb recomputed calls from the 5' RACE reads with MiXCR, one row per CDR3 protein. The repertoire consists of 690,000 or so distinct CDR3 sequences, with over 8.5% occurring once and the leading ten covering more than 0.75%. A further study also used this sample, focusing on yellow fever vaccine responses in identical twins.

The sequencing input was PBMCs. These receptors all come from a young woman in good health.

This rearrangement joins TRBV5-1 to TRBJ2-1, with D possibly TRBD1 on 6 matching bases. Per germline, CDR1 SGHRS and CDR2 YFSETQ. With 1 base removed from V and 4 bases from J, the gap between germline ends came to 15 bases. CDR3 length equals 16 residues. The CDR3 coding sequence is TGCGCCAGCAGCTTGTGGGGGCCCCAAAATTACAATGAGCAGTTCTTC. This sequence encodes CASSLWGPQNYNEQFF.

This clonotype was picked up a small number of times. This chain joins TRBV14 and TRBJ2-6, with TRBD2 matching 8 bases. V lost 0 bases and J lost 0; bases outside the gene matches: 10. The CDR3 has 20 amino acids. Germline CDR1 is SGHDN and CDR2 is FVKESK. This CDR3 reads CASSQDRAGGLNSGANVLTF. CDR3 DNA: TGTGCCAGCAGCCAAGACAGGGCGGGAGGCCTTAACTCTGGGGCCAACGTCCTGACTTTC.

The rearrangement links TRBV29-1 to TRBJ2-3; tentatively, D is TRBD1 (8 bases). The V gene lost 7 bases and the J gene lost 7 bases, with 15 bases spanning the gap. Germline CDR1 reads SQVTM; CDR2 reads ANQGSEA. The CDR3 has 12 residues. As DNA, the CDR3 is TGCAGCGCGGACAGGGAGGGATATACGCAGTATTTT. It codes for CSADREGYTQYF.

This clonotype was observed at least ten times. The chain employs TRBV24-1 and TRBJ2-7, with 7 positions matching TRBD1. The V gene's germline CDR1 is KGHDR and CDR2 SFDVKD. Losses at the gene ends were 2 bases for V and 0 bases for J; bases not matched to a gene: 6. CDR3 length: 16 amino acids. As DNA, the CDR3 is TGTGCCACCAGTGATTGGGGCACAGGGGCCTCCTACGAGCAGTACTTC. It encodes CATSDWGTGASYEQYF.

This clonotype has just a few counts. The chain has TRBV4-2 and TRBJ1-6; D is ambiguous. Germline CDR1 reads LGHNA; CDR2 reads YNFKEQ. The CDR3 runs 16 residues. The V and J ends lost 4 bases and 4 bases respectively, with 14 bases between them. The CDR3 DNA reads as TGTGCCAGCAGCCCTTCGACCAGAAGGTATAATTCACCCCTCCACTTT. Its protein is CASSPSTRRYNSPLHF.

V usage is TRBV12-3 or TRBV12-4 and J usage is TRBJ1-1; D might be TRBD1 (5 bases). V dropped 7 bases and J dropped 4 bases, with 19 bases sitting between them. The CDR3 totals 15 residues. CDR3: CASIIFGGLSTEAFF. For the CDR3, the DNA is TGTGCCAGCATCATTTTCGGGGGTTTAAGCACTGAAGCTTTCTTT.

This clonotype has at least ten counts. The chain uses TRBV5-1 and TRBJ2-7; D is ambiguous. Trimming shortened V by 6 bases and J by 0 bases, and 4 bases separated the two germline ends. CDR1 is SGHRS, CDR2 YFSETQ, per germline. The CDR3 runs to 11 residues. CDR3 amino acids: CASTLSYEQYF. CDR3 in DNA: TGCGCCAGCACTCTCTCCTACGAGCAGTACTTC.

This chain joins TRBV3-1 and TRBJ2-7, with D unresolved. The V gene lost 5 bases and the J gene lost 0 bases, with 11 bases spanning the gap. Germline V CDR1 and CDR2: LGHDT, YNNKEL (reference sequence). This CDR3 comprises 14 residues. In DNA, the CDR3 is TGTGCCAGCAGCTGGGGAACGAGCTCCTACGAGCAGTACTTC. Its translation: CASSWGTSSYEQYF.

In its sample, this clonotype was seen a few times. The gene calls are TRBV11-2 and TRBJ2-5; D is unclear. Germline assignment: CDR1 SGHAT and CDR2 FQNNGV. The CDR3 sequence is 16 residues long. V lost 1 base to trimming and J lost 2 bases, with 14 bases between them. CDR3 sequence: CASSLGFLLGQETQYF. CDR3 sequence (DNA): TGTGCCAGCAGCTTAGGATTCCTGTTGGGGCAAGAGACCCAGTACTTC.

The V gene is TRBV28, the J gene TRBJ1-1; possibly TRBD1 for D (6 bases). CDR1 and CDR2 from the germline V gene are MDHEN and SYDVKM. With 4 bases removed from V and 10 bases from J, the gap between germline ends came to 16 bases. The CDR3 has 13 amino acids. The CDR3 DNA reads TGTGCCAGCAGTTGGGGGCAGGGAGGTCCAGCTTTCTTT. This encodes CASSWGQGGPAFF.

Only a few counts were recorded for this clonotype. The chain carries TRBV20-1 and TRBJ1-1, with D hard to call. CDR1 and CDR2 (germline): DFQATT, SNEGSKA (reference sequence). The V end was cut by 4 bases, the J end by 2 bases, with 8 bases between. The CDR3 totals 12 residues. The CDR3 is CSAISGNTEAFF. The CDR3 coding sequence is TGCAGTGCTATATCCGGAAACACTGAAGCTTTCTTT.

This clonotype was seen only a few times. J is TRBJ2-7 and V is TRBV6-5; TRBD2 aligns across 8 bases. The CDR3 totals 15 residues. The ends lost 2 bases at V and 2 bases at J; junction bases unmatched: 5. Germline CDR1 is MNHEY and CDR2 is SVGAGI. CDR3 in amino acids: CASSYEAGGAYEQYF. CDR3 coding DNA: TGTGCCAGCAGTTACGAGGCGGGAGGCGCCTACGAGCAGTACTTC.

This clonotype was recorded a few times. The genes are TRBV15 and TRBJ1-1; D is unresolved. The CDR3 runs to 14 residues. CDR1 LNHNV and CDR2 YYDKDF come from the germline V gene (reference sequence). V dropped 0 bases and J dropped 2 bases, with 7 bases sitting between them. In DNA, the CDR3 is TGTGCCACCAGCAGAGATTATAGCAACACTGAAGCTTTCTTT. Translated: CATSRDYSNTEAFF. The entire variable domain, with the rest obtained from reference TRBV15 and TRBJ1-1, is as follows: DAMVIQNPRYQVTQFGKPVTLSCSQTLNHNVMYWYQQKSSQAPKLLFHYYDKDFNNEADTPDNFQSRRPNTSFCFLDIRSPGLGDTAMYLCATSRDYSNTEAFFGQGTRLTVV.

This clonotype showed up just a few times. In DNA form, the CDR3 reads TGTGCCAGCAGTGACGGCCTCCTCTCCTACGAGCAGTACTTC. It codes for CASSDGLLSYEQYF. V and J are TRBV6-1 and TRBJ2-7; D gene uncertain. The CDR3 runs to 14 residues. The V gene lost 3 bases and the J gene lost 0 bases, with 9 bases spanning the gap. CDR1 and CDR2 (germline): MNHNS, SASEGT.

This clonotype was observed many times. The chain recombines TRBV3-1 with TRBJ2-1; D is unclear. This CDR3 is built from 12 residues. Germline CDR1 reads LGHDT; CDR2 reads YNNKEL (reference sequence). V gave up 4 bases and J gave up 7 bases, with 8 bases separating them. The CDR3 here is CASSPDWNEQFF. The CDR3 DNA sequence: TGTGCCAGCAGCCCCGACTGGAATGAGCAGTTCTTC.